One and the same sample provided the 21 T cell receptor beta chains below, sequenced in a study of T cell repertoires in ileal Crohn's disease. Profiling relied on immunoSEQ multiplex PCR, and the TCRdb table lists in-frame clones only, not all of them. The sample lists some 10,000 clones; approximately 78% were seen once. Sample time point: neoterminal ileum biopsy at postoperative endoscopy, about 6 months after surgery. The sample comprised ileal tissue. These receptors all come from an adult with Crohn's disease.

J is TRBJ2-2 and V is TRBV11-2; 8 nucleotides agree with TRBD1. J was trimmed by 6 bases and V by 3 bases; bases with no gene match: 9. CDR3 length: 16 amino acids. Germline CDR1 and CDR2: SGHAT and FQNNGV. This CDR3 reads CASSFVPLQGAGELFF. Written as DNA, the CDR3 is TGTGCCAGCAGCTTTGTTCCCTTACAGGGGGCCGGGGAGCTGTTTTTT.

The V call is TRBV10-2, the J call TRBJ1-1; D might be TRBD1 (5 bases). The germline gives CDR1 WSHSY, CDR2 SAAADI. There are 14 residues in the CDR3. Trimming pared 0 bases from V and 7 bases from J, leaving 12 bases between. CDR3: CASSESISQGEAFF. The CDR3 DNA reads as TGCGCCAGCAGTGAGTCAATTTCCCAGGGTGAAGCTTTCTTT.

This chain joins TRBV19 and TRBJ2-2; D is uncertain. The germline V gene encodes CDR1 LNHDA and CDR2 SQIVND (reference sequence). This CDR3 comprises 14 residues. The ends were cut back, 3 bases at V and 1 base at J, with 6 bases in the middle. The chain's CDR3 is CASSIERNTGELFF. The CDR3 DNA reads as TGTGCCAGTAGTATTGAGAGGAACACCGGGGAGCTGTTTTTT.

This clone was seen more than once but under ten times. Other DNA sequences in this sample translate to the same CDR3. The chain's CDR3 is CAWSVGLAGYEQYF. The CDR3 DNA reads as TGTGCCTGGAGTGTTGGGCTAGCTGGTTACGAGCAGTACTTC. The genes are TRBV30 and TRBJ2-7, with D perhaps TRBD2 (5 bases). The CDR3 length is 14 residues. In germline, CDR1 is GTSNPN, CDR2 SVGIG (reference sequence). The germline V and J ends were trimmed by 0 bases and 4 bases, with 13 bases remaining between them.

The rearrangement links TRBV14 to TRBJ2-3; D remains ambiguous. The CDR3 loop spans 15 amino acids. Trimming removed 1 base from V and 5 bases from J, with 13 bases in between. Germline CDR1 and CDR2: SGHDN and FVKESK. The CDR3 bases are TGTGCCAGCAGCCAAGTTTTCGGTGCAGGAGATACGCAGTATTTT. Translating gives CASSQVFGAGDTQYF.

The chain recombines TRBV5-6 with TRBJ2-3, with a possible D match to TRBD2 (5 bases). Germline CDR1 and CDR2: SGHDT and YYEEEE. This CDR3 contains 16 residues. Trimming took 4 bases from V and 4 from J, leaving 19 bases between them. CDR3 residues: CASSTRGSGSPDTQYF. The DNA of the CDR3 is TGTGCCAGCAGCACCCGCGGGTCCGGTTCGCCAGATACGCAGTATTTT.

V is TRBV9 and J is TRBJ2-2, with 9 positions matching TRBD1. The length of the CDR3 is 16 residues. The J segment lost 4 bases and the V segment lost 3 bases, leaving 7 bases of the junction unmatched. From germline, CDR1 is SGDLS and CDR2 YYNGEE. This CDR3 reads CASSAGTGFGTGELFF. The CDR3 region has the DNA TGTGCCAGCAGCGCCGGGACAGGGTTCGGCACCGGGGAGCTGTTTTTT.

The V call is TRBV5-5, the J call TRBJ2-7; unclear D gene. This CDR3 region has 15 residues. V was shortened by 2 bases and J by 2 bases, with 14 bases between the two germline ends. Germline loops: CDR1 SGHKS, CDR2 YYEKEE (reference sequence). The chain's CDR3 is CASSLDNRDTYEQYF. The CDR3, as DNA: TGTGCCAGCAGCTTAGACAACCGAGACACCTACGAGCAGTACTTC.

This chain joins TRBV7-6 and TRBJ2-2, with D maybe TRBD2 (6 bases). In germline, CDR1 is SGHVS, CDR2 FNYEAQ. Trimming took off 5 bases at V and 5 bases at J, with 9 bases between the two ends. The CDR3 loop spans 13 amino acids. Written as DNA, the CDR3 is TGTGCCAGCAGCCACGGGGGTACCGGGGAGCTGTTTTTT. It encodes CASSHGGTGELFF.

The rearrangement joins TRBV21-1 to TRBJ1-4; the table gives TRBD1 as D, unverified against the DNA. TRBV21-1 is a pseudogene locus. This CDR3 is built from 16 residues. The CDR3 loop reads CASSKEARQGSEKLFF. The CDR3 coding sequence is TGTGCCAGCAGCAAAGAGGCCAGGCAGGGGAGCGAAAAACTGTTTTTT.

This rearrangement joins TRBV7-6 to TRBJ2-6; D is uncertain. The CDR3 sequence is 17 residues long. Trimming left V 4 bases short and J 4 bases short, with 17 bases between. Germline V lookup: CDR1 SGHVS, CDR2 FNYEAQ. CDR3 coding DNA: TGTGCCAGCAGCTCCTTTCCCGGTATTGTGGGGGCCAACGTCCTGACTTTC. Translated, it gives CASSSFPGIVGANVLTF.

The chain is built from TRBV7-2 and TRBJ2-6; D is undetermined. The CDR3 spans 14 residues. V lost 3 bases, J lost 1 base, and 4 bases lay in between. CDR1 and CDR2 (germline): SGHTA, FQGNSA. The CDR3, as DNA: TGTGCCAGCAGCTTGCGGTCTGGGGCCAACGTCCTGACTTTC. The encoded protein is CASSLRSGANVLTF.

The V gene is TRBV7-6, the J gene TRBJ2-2; D uncertain. The CDR3 is made up of 19 amino acids. The germline V gene encodes CDR1 SGHVS and CDR2 FNYEAQ. Trimming shortened V by 2 bases and J by 3 bases, and 22 bases separated the two germline ends. DNA of the CDR3: TGTGCCAGCAGCTTAATAACCAGGAATAGTCGGTCGGACACCGGGGAGCTGTTTTTT. Translated: CASSLITRNSRSDTGELFF.

The chain employs TRBV7-3 and TRBJ2-3, with D maybe TRBD2 (5 bases). CDR1 and CDR2 (germline): SGHTA, FQGTGA. Trimming removed 4 bases at V and 4 bases at J, with 9 bases between. The CDR3 runs to 13 residues. In DNA form, the CDR3 reads TGTGCCAGCAGCTCCTCGGAGGCAGATACGCAGTATTTT. Protein sequence: CASSSSEADTQYF.

J is TRBJ2-5 and V is TRBV11-2; weak D call: TRBD1 (5 bases). The V gene's germline CDR1 is SGHAT and CDR2 FQNNGV. The CDR3 totals 14 residues. The V end was cut by 0 bases, the J end by 5 bases, with 10 bases between. CDR3 in amino acids: CASSLDPGFETQYF. As DNA, the CDR3 is TGTGCCAGCAGCTTAGATCCAGGGTTTGAGACCCAGTACTTC.

V usage is TRBV2 and J usage is TRBJ2-3; 15 bases are shared with TRBD2. J lost 4 bases, V lost 5 bases, and 4 bases had no gene match. Per the germline V gene, CDR1 is SNHLY and CDR2 is FYNNEI. The CDR3 runs to 16 residues. CDR3: CASSRTSGGAPDTQYF. In DNA, the CDR3 is TGTGCCAGCAGTAGGACTAGCGGGGGGGCGCCAGATACGCAGTATTTT.

This clone was counted a single time. The CDR3: CASKGGDPYEQYF. The CDR3, as DNA: TGTGCCAGCAAGGGAGGGGATCCCTACGAGCAGTACTTC. The V gene is TRBV6-6, the J gene TRBJ2-7; 7 nucleotides agree with TRBD2. The CDR3 has 13 residues. From germline, CDR1 is MNHNY and CDR2 SVGAGI (reference sequence). V dropped 7 bases and J dropped 2; count of bases not matched to a gene: 5.

CDR3 DNA sequence: TGTGCCACCAGCGGGGGGACAGGCGTTTTCGAAAAACTGTTTTTT. It yields the protein CATSGGTGVFEKLFF. This chain connects TRBV15 to TRBJ1-4; TRBD1 matches 8 bases. With V trimmed by 5 bases and J by 8 bases, 10 bases remained unmatched. Germline V gives CDR1 LNHNV, CDR2 YYDKDF (reference sequence). This CDR3 has 15 residues.

The chain joins TRBV4-2 to TRBJ2-7, with 8 bases matching TRBD2. The germline gives CDR1 LGHNA, CDR2 YNFKEQ. The CDR3 contains 16 residues. The V gene end was trimmed by 0 bases and the J gene end by 1 base; junction bases not matched to a gene: 5. The DNA for the CDR3 is TGTGCCAGCAGCCAAGATGGAACTAGCGGTTCCTACGAGCAGTACTTC. Amino acids: CASSQDGTSGSYEQYF.

The chain recombines TRBV11-2 with TRBJ2-1; TRBD2 agrees at 9 bases. Germline CDR1 SGHAT, CDR2 FQNNGV. With 5 bases clipped from V and 9 bases from J, the junction kept 14 bases outside the gene matches. CDR3 size: 16 residues. CDR3 in amino acids: CASSPLAGPRGGEQFF. In DNA, the CDR3 is TGTGCCAGCAGCCCCCTAGCGGGGCCCCGAGGGGGTGAGCAGTTCTTC.

The V gene is TRBV16, the J gene TRBJ2-3, with TRBD1 matching over 8 bases. The CDR3 runs 13 residues. V shed 4 bases and J 8 bases; nucleotides not matched to a gene: 5. The germline V gene has CDR1 KGHSY and CDR2 FQNENV. CDR3 region: CASSPPDRATQYF. The CDR3 DNA follows: TGTGCCAGCAGCCCCCCGGACAGGGCTACGCAGTATTTT.